Below, 19 T cell receptor beta chains from the same sample are listed, as sequenced in a study of early T cells in non-severe SARS-CoV-2 infection. TCRdb re-derived calls from the 5' RACE reads in MiXCR, one entry per CDR3 protein. The top ten hold less than 6% of the sample, which has nearly 30,000 distinct CDR3 sequences, about 6% seen once. Sequencing input: whole blood. The origin of the receptors is an adult who was a healthcare worker with PCR-confirmed SARS-CoV-2 infection or an uninfected control (not recorded which).

This clonotype appeared many times. J is TRBJ2-1 and V is TRBV2; D is undetermined. There are 13 residues in the CDR3. V was clipped by 6 bases and J by 5 bases, with 11 bases between them. CDR1 SNHLY and CDR2 FYNNEI come from the germline V gene. The CDR3 loop is CASSDYPDNEQFF. CDR3 DNA sequence: TGTGCCAGCAGCGATTACCCGGACAATGAGCAGTTCTTC.

The chain couples TRBV5-4 to TRBJ2-1, with D perhaps TRBD2 (6 bases). V dropped 1 base and J dropped 0 bases, with 11 bases sitting between them. Germline V gene lookup returns CDR1 SGHNT and CDR2 YYREEE (reference sequence). This CDR3 has 16 amino acids. Here the CDR3 reads CASSLSSAPSYNEQFF. The CDR3 coding sequence is TGTGCCAGCAGCTTGTCTAGCGCTCCCTCCTACAATGAGCAGTTCTTC.

In this sample, this clonotype turned up many times. V gene TRBV5-1 combines with J gene TRBJ2-7, with D maybe TRBD2 (5 bases). V lost 4 bases and J 4 bases, leaving 15 bases between the germline ends. The CDR3 contains 14 residues. Germline CDR1 and CDR2: SGHRS and YFSETQ. The CDR3 bases are TGCGCCAGCAGCCCGGGATTCCCTGAGTACGAGCAGTACTTC. This sequence encodes CASSPGFPEYEQYF.

This clonotype occurred many times. CDR3: CAWSIIGMENEKLFF. CDR3 DNA: TGTGCCTGGAGTATCATCGGTATGGAAAATGAAAAACTGTTTTTT. The rearrangement uses TRBV30 and TRBJ1-4; D ambiguous. Germline lookup yields CDR1 GTSNPN and CDR2 SVGIG (reference sequence). The CDR3 spans 15 residues. Trimming stripped 2 bases from V and 5 bases from J, with 15 bases between.

This clonotype appeared many times. V and J are TRBV27 and TRBJ2-5, with D perhaps TRBD2 (7 bases). Germline V gene lookup returns CDR1 MNHEY and CDR2 SMNVEV (reference sequence). The CDR3 length is 14 residues. Trimming left V 4 bases short and J 1 base short, with 10 bases between. The CDR3, as DNA: TGTGCCAGCAGTTCCGGGGGGCCCCAAGAGACCCAGTACTTC. Residues: CASSSGGPQETQYF.

The chain links TRBV9 to TRBJ1-5; unclear D gene. This CDR3 has 14 amino acids. Trimming removed 5 bases from V and 3 bases from J, with 12 bases in between. CDR1 is SGDLS and CDR2 is YYNGEE in the germline V gene. The CDR3 DNA follows: TGTGCCAGCAGTCGTACAGCGGTCAATCAGCCCCAGCATTTT. Protein product: CASSRTAVNQPQHF.

This clonotype was detected a few times. The CDR3 DNA sequence: TGTGCCAGCAGCCAAGCGAGTGTAAGGGAGCAGTACTTC. It encodes CASSQASVREQYF. The chain links TRBV3-1 to TRBJ2-7; D is unclear. The germline gives CDR1 LGHDT, CDR2 YNNKEL (reference sequence). The V and J ends lost 1 base and 7 bases respectively, with 11 bases between them. CDR3 length: 13 residues.

In its sample, this clonotype is medium-sized (0.01 to 0.1%). This chain links TRBV7-9 with TRBJ2-7, with 7 nucleotides matching TRBD2. Trimming took 5 bases from V and 6 from J; bases not matched to a gene: 16. This CDR3 has 16 amino acids. Per the germline V gene, CDR1 is SEHNR and CDR2 is FQNEAQ (reference sequence). CDR3 amino acids: CASSQALAGEVIEQYF. The CDR3, as DNA: TGTGCCAGCAGCCAAGCGCTCGCGGGGGAGGTCATCGAGCAGTACTTC.

This clonotype has a count of ten or more. This rearrangement joins TRBV4-3 to TRBJ2-1; TRBD2 agrees at 12 bases. J lost 7 bases, V lost 1 base, and 8 bases had no gene match. Germline-derived CDR1 and CDR2 are LGHNA and YSLEER. This CDR3 has 17 residues. The CDR3 protein is CASSQASSGGAGNEQFF. The CDR3 region has the DNA TGCGCCAGCAGCCAAGCGTCTAGCGGGGGGGCAGGGAATGAGCAGTTCTTC.

This clonotype was observed at least ten times. The CDR3 DNA reads as TGCAGCGTTGAGGGACTAGCGGGGGCCATATACAATGAGCAGTTCTTC. It codes for CSVEGLAGAIYNEQFF. The chain has TRBV29-1 and TRBJ2-1; 14 nucleotides line up with TRBD2. Unmatched junction bases numbered 5, after V lost 3 bases and J lost 4 bases. The CDR3 is made up of 16 amino acids. The V gene's germline CDR1 is SQVTM and CDR2 ANQGSEA.

At least ten counts were recorded for this clonotype. This chain links TRBV7-9 with TRBJ1-4, with D perhaps matching TRBD1 (5 bases). The germline V and J ends were trimmed by 2 bases and 7 bases, with 11 bases remaining between them. The CDR3 is 14 amino acids. Germline values: CDR1 SEHNR, CDR2 FQNEAQ (reference sequence). DNA for the CDR3: TGTGCCAGCAGCTTAAGCAGGGCATTTGAAAAACTGTTTTTT. Protein product: CASSLSRAFEKLFF.

The chain employs TRBV14 and TRBJ2-7; D gene uncertain. The V end was cut by 2 bases, the J end by 4 bases, with 24 bases between. The CDR3 covers 18 residues. Germline CDR1 and CDR2: SGHDN and FVKESK. The CDR3 DNA is TGTGCCAGCAGCCAAACGCACACAAGCTTACGGACCTTATACGAGCAGTACTTC. It yields the protein CASSQTHTSLRTLYEQYF.

In its sample, this clonotype was seen a few times. The chain combines TRBV28 with TRBJ1-2, with TRBD1 matching over 7 bases. The V segment lost 2 bases and the J segment 0 bases; nucleotides outside the gene matches: 3. This CDR3 contains 15 residues. Germline V gene sequence: CDR1 MDHEN, CDR2 SYDVKM. In DNA, the CDR3 is TGTGCCAGCAGTTTAAGGGGGCTAGCTAACTATGGCTACACCTTC. Protein sequence: CASSLRGLANYGYTF.

This clonotype was recorded at least ten times. The V gene is TRBV29-1, the J gene TRBJ2-7, with 10 bases identical to TRBD2. Germline CDR1 SQVTM, CDR2 ANQGSEA. The CDR3 contains 13 residues. The V segment lost 4 bases and the J segment 7 bases; nucleotides outside the gene matches: 7. DNA for the CDR3: TGCAGCGTTGTGGCTAGCGGGGGACGTGAGCAGTACTTC. Protein sequence: CSVVASGGREQYF.

The V and J genes are TRBV11-1 and TRBJ2-2; 8 bases line up with TRBD2. The CDR3 has 16 residues. Germline V lookup: CDR1 SGHAT, CDR2 FQDESV (reference sequence). Unmatched junction bases numbered 12, after V lost 5 bases and J lost 7 bases. The CDR3 DNA follows: TGTGCCAGCAGCACGTCCGGGACTAGTCTGATCGGGGAGCTGTTTTTT. It encodes CASSTSGTSLIGELFF.

This clonotype has a count of ten or more. The genes are TRBV5-8 and TRBJ1-6; TRBD1 aligns across 8 bases. This CDR3 contains 13 residues. Germline lookup yields CDR1 SGHTS and CDR2 YDEGEE. The ends lost 6 bases at V and 6 bases at J; junction bases unmatched: 2. The CDR3 spells CASTDRVNSPLHF. CDR3 in DNA: TGTGCCAGCACGGACAGGGTTAATTCACCCCTCCACTTT.

J is TRBJ2-7 and V is TRBV6-1; maybe TRBD1 (6 bases). The germline gives CDR1 MNHNS, CDR2 SASEGT. This CDR3 comprises 13 residues. The germline V and J ends were trimmed by 7 bases and 0 bases, with 10 bases remaining between them. DNA of the CDR3: TGTGCCAGCAACAGGGTTATCTCCTACGAGCAGTACTTC. Protein: CASNRVISYEQYF.

Many counts were recorded for this clonotype. The chain joins TRBV19 to TRBJ1-2, with D perhaps matching TRBD1 (6 bases). V was trimmed by 6 bases and J by 4 bases, leaving 12 bases between them. Germline values: CDR1 LNHDA, CDR2 SQIVND (reference sequence). CDR3 length equals 13 residues. This chain's CDR3 is CASSDGDTYGYTF. As DNA, the CDR3 is TGTGCCAGTAGCGATGGGGACACCTATGGCTACACCTTC.

This clonotype was picked up many times. V and J are TRBV4-3 and TRBJ2-7; 10 nucleotides align to TRBD1. Germline V lookup: CDR1 LGHNA, CDR2 YSLEER. The CDR3 runs to 15 residues. The trim removed 1 base at V and 6 bases at J, leaving 6 bases unmatched. The CDR3 DNA reads TGCGCCAGCAGCCAAGGAGTTGGGGACAGGGGCGAGCAGTACTTC. Its translation: CASSQGVGDRGEQYF.